Presented here are 17 T cell receptor beta chains from one specimen sequenced in a study of regulatory T cells in long-lasting Graves disease. CDR3-region Arm-PCR and iRepertoire HTBI primers produced the TCR beta libraries. In TCRdb, the multiplex PCR reads were re-called with MiXCR into one record per CDR3 protein. The sample gives 520,000 or so distinct CDR3 sequences, around 12% of which show up once; roughly 8.9% is in the top ten. The time point denotes: newly diagnosed GD, antithyroid drugs for less than 3 months. Construction of the TCR library relied on RNA isolated from PBMCs. The data were also submitted as part of a second study, on T cells in Graves' hyperthyroidism and ophthalmopathy.

Sequenced here: peripheral blood mononuclear cells (PBMCs), sampled at new diagnosis, from a patient treated with antithyroid drugs. All receptors derive from a young woman with Graves disease.

This clonotype was seen at least ten times. The chain carries TRBV11-2 and TRBJ2-5; D gene ambiguous. V gave up 4 bases and J gave up 4 bases, with 16 bases separating them. This CDR3 spans 15 amino acids. Per germline, CDR1 SGHAT and CDR2 FQNNGV. The CDR3 nucleotides read TGTGCCAGCAGCTCCCTTTACGGACGGGCAGAGACCCAGTACTTC. Encoded protein: CASSSLYGRAETQYF.

The rearrangement joins TRBV29-1 to TRBJ2-1, with 8 bases aligning to TRBD2. The CDR3 runs to 16 residues. V lost 4 bases to trimming and J lost 0 bases; unmatched junction nucleotides: 8. Germline CDR1 SQVTM, CDR2 ANQGSEA. CDR3 bases: TGCAGCGTTGGTAATAGCGGGATCGGCTCCTACAATGAGCAGTTCTTC. Protein product: CSVGNSGIGSYNEQFF.

This clonotype has a handful of counts. The gene calls are TRBV28 and TRBJ2-1, with D perhaps matching TRBD2 (6 bases). Trimming took 7 bases from V and 5 from J, leaving 12 bases between them. This CDR3 is 13 amino acids long. From germline, CDR1 is MDHEN and CDR2 SYDVKM. Written as DNA, the CDR3 is TGTGCCAGCACTGGGGGGAGTAACAATGAGCAGTTCTTC. It is translated as CASTGGSNNEQFF.

CDR3 region: CSVRGAGYNEQFF. CDR3 DNA: TGCAGCGTTAGAGGGGCTGGCTACAATGAGCAGTTCTTC. J is TRBJ2-1 and V is TRBV29-1, with D perhaps given as TRBD1 or TRBD2 (5 bases each). V lost 5 bases and J 3 bases, leaving 11 bases between the germline ends. The CDR3 contains 13 residues. Germline values: CDR1 SQVTM, CDR2 ANQGSEA.

This clonotype was seen more than once but under ten times. The gene calls are TRBV11-2 and TRBJ2-4, with 9 bases aligning to TRBD2. V lost 4 bases and J lost 2; bases outside the gene matches: 6. This CDR3 region has 16 residues. CDR1 is SGHAT, CDR2 FQNNGV, per germline. The CDR3 DNA is TGTGCCAGCAGCTCCGATAGCGGGAGCACCAAAAACATTCAGTACTTC. Translation: CASSSDSGSTKNIQYF.

Many counts were recorded for this clonotype. V is TRBV27 and J is TRBJ2-1; the match to TRBD1 covers 8 bases. Germline loops: CDR1 MNHEY, CDR2 SMNVEV (reference sequence). The CDR3 contains 14 residues. V lost 4 bases to trimming and J lost 7 bases; unmatched junction nucleotides: 6. The CDR3 protein is CASSSGRGQNEQFF. CDR3 DNA sequence: TGTGCCAGCAGTTCAGGCAGGGGGCAGAATGAGCAGTTCTTC.

This clonotype was picked up many times. This rearrangement joins TRBV11-2 to TRBJ2-1; 7 bases line up with TRBD2. This CDR3 spans 18 amino acids. The germline CDR1 and CDR2 sequences are SGHAT and FQNNGV. Losses at the gene ends were 2 bases for V and 0 bases for J; bases not matched to a gene: 10. The CDR3 DNA sequence: TGTGCCAGCAGCTTACATTGGGCTAGCGGTGGCTCCTACAATGAGCAGTTCTTC. As protein: CASSLHWASGGSYNEQFF.

This clonotype was observed many times. The chain is built from TRBV3-1 and TRBJ1-4; D gene ambiguous. V was trimmed by 3 bases and J by 8 bases, leaving 10 bases between them. Germline assignment: CDR1 LGHDT and CDR2 YNNKEL (reference sequence). This CDR3 spans 13 amino acids. The chain's CDR3 is CASSHLGREKLFF. The CDR3 coding sequence is TGTGCCAGCAGCCATTTGGGAAGGGAAAAACTGTTTTTT.

The V call is TRBV9, the J call TRBJ1-6; D uncertain. With 2 bases removed from V and 10 bases from J, the gap between germline ends came to 13 bases. The CDR3 is 14 residues long. CDR1 is SGDLS, CDR2 YYNGEE, per germline. The CDR3, as DNA: TGTGCCAGCAGCGTCGGTGGAAGGTGGTCACCCCTCCACTTT. This codes for CASSVGGRWSPLHF.

In its sample, this clonotype was seen many times. J is TRBJ2-1 and V is TRBV7-2; 8 nucleotides match TRBD2. The CDR3 length is 16 residues. From germline, CDR1 is SGHTA and CDR2 FQGNSA. Unmatched junction bases numbered 11, after V lost 1 base and J lost 9 bases. Written as DNA, the CDR3 is TGTGCCAGCAGCTTAGACGGGACTAGTCGAGCGAGTGAGCAGTTCTTC. It translates to CASSLDGTSRASEQFF.

This clonotype was observed at least ten times. This sequence joins TRBV6-1 and TRBJ1-4; D gene ambiguous. The CDR3 extends over 14 amino acids. Germline V gives CDR1 MNHNS, CDR2 SASEGT. Between the trimmed V and J ends, which lost 4 bases and 4 bases, there was a span of 10 bases. CDR3 nucleotides: TGTGCCAGCAGTGGCGGGAGGAGTAATGAAAAACTGTTTTTT. Its protein product is CASSGGRSNEKLFF.

This clonotype was seen many times. The V and J genes are TRBV5-4 and TRBJ1-4; D not resolved. The CDR3 is made up of 16 amino acids. Germline V gene lookup returns CDR1 SGHNT and CDR2 YYREEE (reference sequence). The V gene lost 4 bases and the J gene lost 5 bases, with 18 bases spanning the gap. The CDR3 region has the DNA TGTGCCAGCAGCACCAACCCAGCCGAAGGGAATGAAAAACTGTTTTTT. It specifies CASSTNPAEGNEKLFF.

The chain couples TRBV4-1 to TRBJ2-5; 13 positions agree with TRBD2. The J segment lost 4 bases and the V segment lost 3 bases, leaving 11 bases of the junction unmatched. Germline V gene sequence: CDR1 MGHRA, CDR2 YSYEKL. The CDR3 contains 18 residues. CDR3 sequence (DNA): TGCGCCAGCAGCCAGGGGACTAGCGGGATGGGGAGGGGAGAGACCCAGTACTTC. Translated, it gives CASSQGTSGMGRGETQYF.

The chain recombines TRBV2 with TRBJ2-5; D gene ambiguous. Per the germline V gene, CDR1 is SNHLY and CDR2 is FYNNEI. CDR3 length equals 10 residues. CDR3 in amino acids: CAVGKETQYF. CDR3 bases: TGTGCGGTGGGGAAGGAGACCCAGTACTTC. The variable domain in full, completed from reference TRBV2 and TRBJ2-5, reads EPEVTQTPSHQVTQMGQEVILRCVPISNHLYFYWYRQILGQKVEFLVSFYNNEISEKSEIFDDQFSVERPDGSNFTLKIRSTKLEDSAMYFCAVGKETQYFGPGTRLLVL.

The chain employs TRBV13 and TRBJ1-5; D may be TRBD1 (5 bases). V lost 2 bases, J lost 8 bases, and 16 bases lay in between. The CDR3 loop spans 15 amino acids. Germline V gives CDR1 PRHDT, CDR2 FYEKMQ (reference sequence). In DNA form, the CDR3 reads TGTGCCAGCAGCTTAAAGGTTAGGGGATCCGAGCCCCAGCATTTT. This gives the protein CASSLKVRGSEPQHF.

The chain is built from TRBV20-1 and TRBJ2-3; no clear D gene. The CDR3 loop spans 13 amino acids. Germline values: CDR1 DFQATT, CDR2 SNEGSKA (reference sequence). The V and J ends lost 3 bases and 0 bases respectively, with 7 bases between them. The CDR3 sequence is CSASYYSTDTQYF. The CDR3 DNA reads as TGCAGTGCTAGCTACTACAGCACAGATACGCAGTATTTT.

As for this clonotype: The junction and the germline gene differ at one end; a read error may be behind it. J is TRBJ2-2 and V is TRBV11-3; 7 nucleotides match TRBD1. The CDR3 contains 15 residues. CDR1 and CDR2 from the germline V gene are SGHNT and YENEEA. Written as DNA, the CDR3 is TGTGCCAGCAGCCCCTCGGGACAGAACACCGGGGAGCTGCTTTTT. It specifies CASSPSGQNTGELLF.